The rows below give T cell receptor beta chains drawn from one sample of a study of T cell responses to AZD1222 COVID-19 vaccine. The repertoire was sequenced with immunoSEQ multiplex PCR; TCRdb's copy has only in-frame clones and lacks some. The sample lists 100,000 to 150,000 clones, roughly nine tenths occurring once. The sample was peripheral blood, taken on day 0 of AZD1222 vaccination. These receptors were obtained from an adult in good health. CDR3s include the opening cysteine and the closing phenylalanine or tryptophan. The order of the fields is J gene, V gene, D gene, clone size, CDR3 DNA, CDR3 protein. A D gene is named only where the DNA matches it firmly. Clone size, where shown, is once, few, many, or a class for clones that have expanded.

j_gene: TRBJ2-7
v_gene: TRBV6-5
d_gene: TRBD2
abundance: NA
CDR3nt: TGTGCCAGCAGTTACGCGGGAGGGGCTCGCTACGAGCAGTACTTC
CDR3aa: CASSYAGGARYEQYF

j_gene: TRBJ2-7
v_gene: TRBV4-2
d_gene: NA
abundance: NA
CDR3nt: TGTGCCAGCAGCCAGGCCCAAGCCGGAGGGTCCTACGAGCAGTACTTC
CDR3aa: CASSQAQAGGSYEQYF

j_gene: TRBJ2-5
v_gene: TRBV7-2
d_gene: NA
abundance: NA
CDR3nt: TGTGCCAGCAGCCAGCAAGAGACCCAGTACTTC
CDR3aa: CASSQQETQYF

j_gene: TRBJ1-2
v_gene: TRBV19
d_gene: NA
abundance: few
CDR3nt: TGTGCCAGCGCCCCGAGGGGGGACTATGGCTACACCTTC
CDR3aa: CASAPRGDYGYTF

j_gene: TRBJ2-6
v_gene: TRBV2
d_gene: NA
abundance: few
CDR3nt: TGTGCCAGCAGTGGAGACCTTATATCTGGGGCCAACGTCCTGACTTTC
CDR3aa: CASSGDLISGANVLTF

j_gene: TRBJ2-7
v_gene: TRBV2
d_gene: NA
abundance: NA
CDR3nt: TGTGCCAGCAAGGGGTTTAGTGTGGGTAGCTACGAGCAGTACTTC
CDR3aa: CASKGFSVGSYEQYF

j_gene: TRBJ2-4
v_gene: TRBV19
d_gene: NA
abundance: NA
CDR3nt: TGTGCCAGTAGTGTCGGCCGGGAGCACAAAAACATTCAGTACTTC
CDR3aa: CASSVGREHKNIQYF

j_gene: TRBJ2-3
v_gene: TRBV28
d_gene: TRBD1
abundance: NA
CDR3nt: TGTGCCAGCAGTTTACCCGACAGGGTTGGAGATACGCAGTATTTT
CDR3aa: CASSLPDRVGDTQYF

j_gene: TRBJ1-4
v_gene: TRBV23-1
d_gene: NA
abundance: NA
CDR3nt: TGCGCCAGCAGTCAGGGAGGGATTATAAATGAAAAACTGTTTTTT
CDR3aa: CASSQGGIINEKLFF

j_gene: TRBJ2-7
v_gene: TRBV30
d_gene: TRBD2
abundance: NA
CDR3nt: TGTGCCCTGACGAGGGACTACTCCTACGAGCAGTACTTC
CDR3aa: CALTRDYSYEQYF

j_gene: TRBJ1-2
v_gene: TRBV2
d_gene: NA
abundance: NA
CDR3nt: TGTGCCAGCCGTGTAGAGAAGGGAAACTATGGCTACACCTTC
CDR3aa: CASRVEKGNYGYTF

j_gene: TRBJ1-4
v_gene: TRBV18
d_gene: NA
abundance: NA
CDR3nt: TGTGCCAGCTCACCAGGGTTCGGGACGGGGAATGAAAAACTGTTTTTT
CDR3aa: CASSPGFGTGNEKLFF

j_gene: TRBJ2-7
v_gene: TRBV4-2
d_gene: TRBD2
abundance: few
CDR3nt: TGTGCCAGCAGCCGCGTCACGGGGGGGTTCACCTCCTACGAGCAGTACTTC
CDR3aa: CASSRVTGGFTSYEQYF

j_gene: TRBJ2-2
v_gene: TRBV7-3
d_gene: NA
abundance: few
CDR3nt: TGTGCCAGCAGCTTAACAGAAGGAGGTTTCGGGGAGCTGTTTTTT
CDR3aa: CASSLTEGGFGELFF